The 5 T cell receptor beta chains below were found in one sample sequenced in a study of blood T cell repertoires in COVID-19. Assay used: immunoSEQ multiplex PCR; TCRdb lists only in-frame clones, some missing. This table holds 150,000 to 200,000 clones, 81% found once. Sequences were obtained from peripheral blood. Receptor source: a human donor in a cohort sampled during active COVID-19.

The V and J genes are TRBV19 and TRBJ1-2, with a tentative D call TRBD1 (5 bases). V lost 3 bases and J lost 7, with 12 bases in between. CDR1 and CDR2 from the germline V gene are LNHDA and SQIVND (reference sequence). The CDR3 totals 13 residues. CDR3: CASSILGLVGYTF. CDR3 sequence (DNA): TGTGCCAGTAGTATTCTGGGGCTGGTTGGCTACACCTTC. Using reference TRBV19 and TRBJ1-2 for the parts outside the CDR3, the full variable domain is DGGITQSPKYLFRKEGQNVTLSCEQNLNHDAMYWYRQDPGQGLRLIYYSQIVNDFQKGDIAEGYSVSREKKESFPLTVTSAQKNPTAFYLCASSILGLVGYTFGSGTRLTVV.

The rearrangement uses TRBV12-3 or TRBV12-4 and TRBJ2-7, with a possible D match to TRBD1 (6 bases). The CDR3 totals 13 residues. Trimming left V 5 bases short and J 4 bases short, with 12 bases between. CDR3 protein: CASSLKRGYEQYF. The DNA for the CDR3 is TGTGCCAGCAGTCTTAAAAGGGGGTACGAGCAGTACTTC.

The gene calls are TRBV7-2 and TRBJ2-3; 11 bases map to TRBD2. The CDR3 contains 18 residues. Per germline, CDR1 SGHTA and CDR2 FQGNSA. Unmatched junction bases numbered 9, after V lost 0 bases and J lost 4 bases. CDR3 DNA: TGTGCCAGCAGCTTAGCTAGCGGGGGGGGCCTGGGGTCAGATACGCAGTATTTT. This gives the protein CASSLASGGGLGSDTQYF.

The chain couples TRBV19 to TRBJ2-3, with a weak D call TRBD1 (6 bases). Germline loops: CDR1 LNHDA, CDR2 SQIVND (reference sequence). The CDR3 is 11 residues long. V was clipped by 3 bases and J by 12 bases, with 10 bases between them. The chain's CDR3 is CASSIEDRQYF. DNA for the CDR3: TGTGCCAGTAGTATCGAGGACAGACAGTATTTT.

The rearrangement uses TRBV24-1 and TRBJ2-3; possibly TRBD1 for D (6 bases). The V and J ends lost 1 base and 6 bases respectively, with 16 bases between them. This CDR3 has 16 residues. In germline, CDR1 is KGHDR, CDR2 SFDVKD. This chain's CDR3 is CATSDLSGGNLDTQYF. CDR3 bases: TGTGCCACCAGTGATTTAAGTGGGGGCAATTTGGATACGCAGTATTTT.